These 12 T cell receptor beta chains originate from one sample sequenced in a study of blood T cell repertoires in COVID-19 (dated by TCRdb to 2020 to 2022). Receptor libraries were prepared by the immunoSEQ multiplex PCR assay. TCRdb took this table from immuneACCESS and kept in-frame rearrangements with V and J called. Such tables lack part of the clones; where checked against another copy, unresolved V genes explain under half of the gap, and the rest is unexplained. The sample includes 85,000 to 100,000 clones, with 75% to 85% observed a single time. Jointly, the top ten make up 24% of the sample. Sequencing was done on a sample of peripheral blood. These receptors all stem from a human donor in a cohort sampled during active COVID-19.

CDR3 sequence: CASSQLAGSSYEQYF. The CDR3 coding sequence is TGTGCCAGCAGCCAACTAGCGGGTAGCTCCTACGAGCAGTACTTC. V and J are TRBV6-5 and TRBJ2-7; 9 bases map to TRBD2. The CDR3 contains 15 residues. Looked up from germline, CDR1 is MNHEY and CDR2 is SVGAGI. J was trimmed by 0 bases and V by 6 bases; bases with no gene match: 6.

The V and J genes are TRBV2 and TRBJ1-1, with no clear D. Trimming stripped 5 bases from V and 0 bases from J, with 16 bases between. CDR1 SNHLY and CDR2 FYNNEI come from the germline V gene. The CDR3 runs to 16 residues. As DNA, the CDR3 is TGTGCCAGCAGTACCCCCCCGGGAGGGATGAACACTGAAGCTTTCTTT. Translating gives CASSTPPGGMNTEAFF.

In nucleotides, the CDR3 is TGTGCCATCAGTGGGGACAGGGATAACGGGGATACGCAGTATTTT. Translation gives CAISGDRDNGDTQYF. The V gene is TRBV10-3, the J gene TRBJ2-3; 9 bases agree with TRBD1. V gave up 4 bases and J gave up 6 bases; unmatched junction bases: 8. Germline CDR1 is ENHRY and CDR2 is SYGVKD. There are 15 residues in the CDR3.

V and J are TRBV2 and TRBJ2-5; possibly TRBD1 for D (8 bases). There are 15 residues in the CDR3. The germline CDR1 and CDR2 sequences are SNHLY and FYNNEI. V was shortened by 3 bases and J by 7 bases, with 18 bases between the two germline ends. The chain's CDR3 is CASSDSRETGVTQYF. CDR3 nucleotide sequence: TGTGCCAGCAGTGACTCGCGGGAGACAGGGGTGACCCAGTACTTC.

This chain uses TRBV4-1 with TRBJ2-4; D perhaps matches TRBD2 (5 bases). The length of the CDR3 is 15 residues. The germline CDR1 and CDR2 sequences are MGHRA and YSYEKL. Trimming took 2 bases from V and 1 from J, leaving 9 bases between them. CDR3 sequence: CASSQREGAKNIQYF. In DNA form, the CDR3 reads TGCGCCAGCAGCCAACGAGAGGGCGCCAAAAACATTCAGTACTTC.

The chain has TRBV6-6 and TRBJ1-1; the match to TRBD1 covers 8 bases. Germline V gene data show CDR1 as MNHNY and CDR2 as SVGAGI (reference sequence). The CDR3 spans 16 residues. Trimming at V came to 0 bases and at J to 4 bases, leaving 7 bases not matched to a gene. CDR3 in amino acids: CASSYSYRGTGTEAFF. CDR3 bases: TGTGCCAGCAGTTACTCCTACAGGGGGACAGGCACTGAAGCTTTCTTT.

The V call is TRBV21-1, the J call TRBJ2-2; the tabulated D call, TRBD2, remains unverified against the DNA. TRBV21-1 is given as a pseudogene. The CDR3 covers 21 residues. DNA of the CDR3: TGTGCCAGCAGCAAAGAAGGTTCAGGGCTAGCGGGAGGGCCGCACACCGGGGAGCTGTTTTTT. Amino acid sequence: CASSKEGSGLAGGPHTGELFF.

This clone was found once. The J gene is TRBJ2-5, the V gene TRBV30, with a possible D match to TRBD2 (5 bases). CDR3 size: 13 residues. Trimming removed 2 bases from V and 5 bases from J, with 12 bases in between. From germline, CDR1 is GTSNPN and CDR2 SVGIG (reference sequence). This chain's CDR3 is CAWSNNPGETQYF. CDR3 coding DNA: TGTGCCTGGAGTAATAATCCGGGGGAGACCCAGTACTTC.

The DNA of the CDR3 is TGTGCCAGCAGCCTATTCCGAGGGGGATCCTACAATGAGCAGTTCTTC. Protein product: CASSLFRGGSYNEQFF. The V and J genes are TRBV13 and TRBJ2-1; the D gene is possibly TRBD1 (6 bases). Between the trimmed V and J ends, which lost 5 bases and 1 base, there was a span of 15 bases. Looked up from germline, CDR1 is PRHDT and CDR2 is FYEKMQ (reference sequence). This CDR3 spans 16 amino acids.

The rearrangement joins TRBV30 to TRBJ1-1; the D gene is possibly TRBD1 (5 bases). Germline-derived CDR1 and CDR2 are GTSNPN and SVGIG (reference sequence). Between the trimmed V and J ends, which lost 0 bases and 11 bases, there was a span of 13 bases. The CDR3 loop spans 12 amino acids. The CDR3 reads CAWSVVGGRAFF. The CDR3 coding sequence is TGTGCCTGGAGTGTAGTCGGGGGAAGGGCTTTCTTT.

The J gene is TRBJ2-3, the V gene TRBV27; 9 bases are a match to TRBD2. The CDR3 has 18 residues. V dropped 3 bases and J dropped 0; count of bases not matched to a gene: 10. CDR1 and CDR2 (germline): MNHEY, SMNVEV (reference sequence). The CDR3 here is CASSFPPETSGSTDTQYF. CDR3 coding DNA: TGTGCCAGCAGTTTTCCCCCCGAGACTAGCGGAAGCACAGATACGCAGTATTTT.

V usage is TRBV7-9 and J usage is TRBJ2-1; 9 bases match TRBD1. The CDR3 is 14 residues long. Losses at the gene ends were 10 bases for V and 4 bases for J; bases not matched to a gene: 8. Germline CDR1 is SEHNR and CDR2 is FQNEAQ (reference sequence). The DNA for the CDR3 is TGTGCCACCGCCGGGACAGGGTTTTACAATGAGCAGTTCTTC. Protein: CATAGTGFYNEQFF.